These 23 T cell receptor beta chains were sequenced from one sample in a study of beta chain features in type 1 diabetes (dated by TCRdb to 2017 to 2018). Library creation used the immunoSEQ multiplex PCR assay. All of the isolated RNA was reverse transcribed with the High Capacity cDNA Reverse Transcription Kit, so expressed TCRB transcripts were sequenced. Held by TCRdb, this immuneACCESS table contains in-frame sequences only and omits some clones. Under half of the omission traces to an unresolved V gene where checked; the cause of the rest is unknown. The sample yields under 400,000 clones; around 19% were counted once. The leading ten clones occupy 0.035% to 0.05% of the sample. The sequenced sample consisted of naive CD4+ T cells from blood. The cell subset or site label, as the study defines it: true naive CD4+ T cells. Every receptor here comes from a woman younger than 35 in good health.

J is TRBJ1-1 and V is TRBV5-6, with a weak D call TRBD1 (6 bases). The CDR3 runs to 16 residues. Trimming cost V 0 bases and J 7 bases, with 19 bases left between them. Germline CDR1 SGHDT, CDR2 YYEEEE. The CDR3 DNA reads TGTGCCAGCAGCTTGGTGTCTACAGGGAGTTACAGTGAAGCTTTCTTT. Protein sequence: CASSLVSTGSYSEAFF.

The chain uses TRBV10-3 and TRBJ2-3; 7 bases agree with TRBD1. The CDR3 runs 15 residues. V gave up 5 bases and J gave up 4 bases; unmatched junction bases: 9. Germline values: CDR1 ENHRY, CDR2 SYGVKD. CDR3 sequence reads: CAISPGDRDADTQYF. CDR3 DNA sequence: TGTGCCATCAGTCCCGGAGACAGGGATGCAGATACGCAGTATTTT.

The gene calls are TRBV2 and TRBJ2-5; 10 bases align to TRBD2. The CDR3 has 15 residues. V lost 7 bases, J lost 5 bases, and 10 bases stayed unmatched. The germline gives CDR1 SNHLY, CDR2 FYNNEI. The CDR3 region has the DNA TGTGCCAGCATGAGAGAGCGGGAGGGCCGGGAGACCCAGTACTTC. This translates into CASMREREGRETQYF.

The genes are TRBV30 and TRBJ1-4; no clear D. CDR1 is GTSNPN, CDR2 SVGIG, per germline (reference sequence). The CDR3 runs 12 residues. Trimming left V 4 bases short and J 8 bases short, with 11 bases between. CDR3 sequence reads: CAWMYPSEKLFF. The CDR3 nucleotides are TGTGCCTGGATGTACCCGAGCGAAAAACTGTTTTTT.

CDR3 nucleotide sequence: TGTGCCAGCAGCGGCAGGACAGGCGGGGAGGGCTACACCTTC. This gives the protein CASSGRTGGEGYTF. The V and J genes are TRBV9 and TRBJ1-2; 7 bases match TRBD1. CDR3 length: 14 residues. Germline CDR1 reads SGDLS; CDR2 reads YYNGEE. After removal of 3 bases from V and 8 bases from J, the junction contained 10 bases not matched to a gene.

The chain links TRBV7-9 to TRBJ2-7, with D unclear. Germline V CDR1 and CDR2: SEHNR, FQNEAQ (reference sequence). The length of the CDR3 is 15 residues. Trimming pared 4 bases from V and 3 bases from J, leaving 16 bases between. The CDR3 DNA sequence: TGTGCCAGCAGCTCCCCCGCCGAGGAGCGCTACGAGCAGTACTTC. Amino acids: CASSSPAEERYEQYF.

This clone has just a few counts. V usage is TRBV4-2 and J usage is TRBJ1-6; D is unclear. Germline V gives CDR1 LGHNA, CDR2 YNFKEQ. Trimming pared 4 bases from V and 10 bases from J, leaving 11 bases between. This CDR3 region has 13 residues. CDR3 DNA sequence: TGTGCCAGCAGCCCGCGACTCTTATCACCCCTCCACTTT. Encoded protein: CASSPRLLSPLHF.

V usage is TRBV2 and J usage is TRBJ2-5; possibly TRBD1 for D (7 bases). Deletions cut 6 bases from V and 5 bases from J, with 10 bases between. Germline V CDR1 and CDR2: SNHLY, FYNNEI. CDR3 size: 12 residues. CDR3 nucleotides: TGTGCCAGCAGCAGGGGGGCTGAGACCCAGTACTTC. Translation gives CASSRGAETQYF.

The chain carries TRBV27 and TRBJ2-1; perhaps TRBD1 as D (6 bases). Trimming removed 6 bases from V and 9 bases from J, with 18 bases in between. Germline V gives CDR1 MNHEY, CDR2 SMNVEV (reference sequence). The CDR3 spans 14 residues. The CDR3 DNA sequence: TGTGCCAGCAGACCGGGACAAGTTAAGGGTGAGCAGTTCTTC. Its protein is CASRPGQVKGEQFF.

This clone was found a few times. The V call is TRBV30, the J call TRBJ2-1, with D perhaps TRBD1 (7 bases). This CDR3 spans 15 amino acids. Germline values: CDR1 GTSNPN, CDR2 SVGIG (reference sequence). Deletions cut 2 bases from V and 1 base from J, with 12 bases between. CDR3 in amino acids: CAWSHPGGSYNEQFF. The CDR3 nucleotides read TGTGCCTGGAGTCATCCAGGGGGGTCCTACAATGAGCAGTTCTTC.

In its sample, this clone was seen a few times. This rearrangement joins TRBV5-1 to TRBJ2-3; 11 bases fit TRBD2. Germline assignment: CDR1 SGHRS and CDR2 YFSETQ. The CDR3 is 16 amino acids. Trimming removed 4 bases from V and 2 bases from J; junction bases left unmatched: 6. The DNA of the CDR3 is TGCGCCAGCAGCGGAGGGACTAGCGGAACCACAGATACGCAGTATTTT. Amino acid sequence: CASSGGTSGTTDTQYF. The whole variable domain, filled in from reference TRBV5-1 and TRBJ2-3, reads KAGVTQTPRYLIKTRGQQVTLSCSPISGHRSVSWYQQTPGQGLQFLFEYFSETQRNKGNFPGRFSGRQFSNSRSEMNVSTLELGDSALYLCASSGGTSGTTDTQYFGPGTRLTVL.

The table lists this clone with a few counts. V is TRBV4-2 and J is TRBJ2-5; perhaps TRBD2 as D (5 bases). CDR3 length: 15 amino acids. Germline CDR1 reads LGHNA; CDR2 reads YNFKEQ. V dropped 1 base and J dropped 5 bases, with 14 bases sitting between them. The chain's CDR3 is CASSQAAGRRETQYF. In DNA, the CDR3 is TGTGCCAGCAGCCAAGCGGCCGGACGGAGGGAGACCCAGTACTTC.

Only a few counts were recorded for this clone. At the DNA level, this CDR3 is encoded by other sequences in the same sample as well. The chain links TRBV29-1 to TRBJ2-3; 9 bases are shared with TRBD1. The germline V gene encodes CDR1 SQVTM and CDR2 ANQGSEA. This CDR3 spans 13 amino acids. The V segment lost 7 bases and the J segment 4 bases; nucleotides outside the gene matches: 6. This CDR3 is CSEATGGADTQYF. In DNA form, the CDR3 reads TGCAGCGAGGCGACAGGGGGAGCAGATACGCAGTATTTT.

The V call is TRBV30, the J call TRBJ1-6; no firm D call. From germline, CDR1 is GTSNPN and CDR2 SVGIG (reference sequence). This CDR3 is built from 11 residues. With 2 bases removed from V and 7 bases from J, the gap between germline ends came to 3 bases. The CDR3 region is CAWSLNSPLHF. DNA for the CDR3: TGTGCCTGGAGTCTCAATTCACCCCTCCACTTT. The whole variable domain, remainder taken from reference TRBV30 and TRBJ1-6, is SQTIHQWPATLVQPVGSPLSLECTVEGTSNPNLYWYRQAAGRGLQLLFYSVGIGQISSEVPQNLSASRPQDRQFILSSKKLLLSDSGFYLCAWSLNSPLHFGNGTRLTVT.

V gene TRBV19 combines with J gene TRBJ2-1, with TRBD2 matching over 7 bases. Germline loops: CDR1 LNHDA, CDR2 SQIVND (reference sequence). V trimming: 7 bases; J trimming: 3 bases; junction bases outside the gene matches: 12. The length of the CDR3 is 16 residues. The CDR3 nucleotides read TGTGCCAGTACCCCCCTAGCAGGGAGGGACTACAATGAGCAGTTCTTC. Protein product: CASTPLAGRDYNEQFF.

This clone was seen only a few times. The V gene is TRBV7-2, the J gene TRBJ2-2; TRBD1 agrees at 8 bases. V shed 8 bases and J 2 bases; nucleotides not matched to a gene: 4. The CDR3 runs 14 residues. Germline V lookup: CDR1 SGHTA, CDR2 FQGNSA. The CDR3 region is CASRTGINTGELFF. The CDR3 DNA reads as TGTGCCAGCCGGACAGGGATTAACACCGGGGAGCTGTTTTTT.

Concerning this clone itself: A junction boundary mismatches the germline segment, possibly from a read error. The V gene is TRBV2, the J gene TRBJ2-7, with D possibly TRBD1 on 7 matching bases. The CDR3 has 12 residues. The germline V gene encodes CDR1 SNHLY and CDR2 FYNNEI. This chain's CDR3 is CVGGRGAYEQYF. The CDR3 DNA reads TGCGTCGGGGGCAGGGGGGCCTACGAGCAGTACTTC. The full variable domain, rest sourced from reference TRBV2 and TRBJ2-7, is EPEVTQTPSHQVTQMGQEVILRCVPISNHLYFYWYRQILGQKVEFLVSFYNNEISEKSEIFDDQFSVERPDGSNFTLKIRSTKLEDSAMYFCVGGRGAYEQYFGPGTRLTVT.

This clone appeared a few times. CDR3 in DNA: TGTGCCAGCTCACCGGCGGAGAGCAATCAGCCCCAGCATTTT. The encoded protein is CASSPAESNQPQHF. The chain is built from TRBV18 and TRBJ1-5; unclear D gene. Trimming stripped 3 bases from V and 1 base from J, with 7 bases between. The CDR3 length is 14 residues. Germline assignment: CDR1 KGHSH and CDR2 LQKENI.

The chain couples TRBV6-5 to TRBJ2-1; TRBD2 matches at 7 bases. V lost 4 bases to trimming and J lost 7 bases; unmatched junction nucleotides: 10. The length of the CDR3 is 15 residues. In germline, CDR1 is MNHEY, CDR2 SVGAGI. DNA for the CDR3: TGTGCCAGCAGTTCCCCGTCGGGAGGTCGAAATGAGCAGTTCTTC. It specifies CASSSPSGGRNEQFF.

CDR3 sequence reads: CASSVGAVGELFF. In nucleotides, the CDR3 is TGTGCCAGCAGCGTAGGGGCTGTCGGGGAGCTGTTTTTT. The chain employs TRBV9 and TRBJ2-2; the D is unclear. CDR1 and CDR2 from the germline V gene are SGDLS and YYNGEE. V lost 0 bases to trimming and J lost 7 bases, with 7 bases between them. The CDR3 extends over 13 amino acids.

The chain couples TRBV7-2 to TRBJ2-5, with no clear D. Germline V gene sequence: CDR1 SGHTA, CDR2 FQGNSA. CDR3 length equals 14 residues. Deletions cut 3 bases from V and 1 base from J, with 9 bases between. In DNA, the CDR3 is TGTGCCAGCAGCTTTACTCGGAGCCAAGAGACCCAGTACTTC. It specifies CASSFTRSQETQYF. The whole variable domain, filled in from reference TRBV7-2 and TRBJ2-5, reads GAGVSQSPSNKVTEKGKDVELRCDPISGHTALYWYRQSLGQGLEFLIYFQGNSAPDKSGLPSDRFSAERTGGSVSTLTIQRTQQEDSAVYLCASSFTRSQETQYFGPGTRLLVL.

V gene TRBV18 combines with J gene TRBJ2-1; 8 bases are a match to TRBD2. Per the germline V gene, CDR1 is KGHSH and CDR2 is LQKENI. The CDR3 loop spans 16 amino acids. After removal of 1 base from V and 7 bases from J, the junction contained 9 bases not matched to a gene. The CDR3 DNA is TGTGCCAGCTCACCACTGTCGCGGGGGGTTTGGAATGAGCAGTTCTTC. The encoded protein is CASSPLSRGVWNEQFF.

This clone was detected a few times. The chain recombines TRBV11-2 with TRBJ2-1; no clear D. Germline CDR1 reads SGHAT; CDR2 reads FQNNGV. The CDR3 runs to 12 residues. Trimming took off 9 bases at V and 0 bases at J, with 6 bases between the two ends. The CDR3 DNA sequence: TGTGCCAGTTCGGGCTCCTACAATGAGCAGTTCTTC. It is translated as CASSGSYNEQFF. The full variable domain, completed using reference TRBV11-2 and TRBJ2-1, is EAGVAQSPRYKIIEKRQSVAFWCNPISGHATLYWYQQILGQGPKLLIQFQNNGVVDDSQLPKDRFSAERLKGVDSTLKIQPAKLEDSAVYLCASSGSYNEQFFGPGTRLTVL.